The clone carrying this TCR beta chain has just a few counts. Each CDR3 protein is one row after TCRdb ran MiXCR on the RT-PCR reads. The table records 85,000 to 90,000 distinct CDR3 sequences, roughly 50% of them present only once. This specimen belongs to a study of patients and donors after allogeneic stem cell transplantation. The V gene end was trimmed by 5 bases and the J gene end by 4 bases; junction bases not matched to a gene: 6. This CDR3 contains 15 residues. Germline V gene sequence: CDR1 ENHRY, CDR2 SYGVKD. The sample taken for sequencing was blood, either unsorted or a sorted T cell fraction (not recorded which). The receptor comes from a human donor who was either an allogeneic HSCT recipient or a stem cell or donor lymphocyte infusion donor (not recorded which). It is not recorded whose cells these are; they may come from a transplant donor. The chain is built from TRBV10-3 and TRBJ1-5, with 9 nucleotides matching TRBD1. This CDR3 reads CAISITGGSNQPQHF. CDR3 sequence (DNA): TGTGCCATCAGTATTACAGGGGGCTCGAATCAGCCCCAGCATTTT.